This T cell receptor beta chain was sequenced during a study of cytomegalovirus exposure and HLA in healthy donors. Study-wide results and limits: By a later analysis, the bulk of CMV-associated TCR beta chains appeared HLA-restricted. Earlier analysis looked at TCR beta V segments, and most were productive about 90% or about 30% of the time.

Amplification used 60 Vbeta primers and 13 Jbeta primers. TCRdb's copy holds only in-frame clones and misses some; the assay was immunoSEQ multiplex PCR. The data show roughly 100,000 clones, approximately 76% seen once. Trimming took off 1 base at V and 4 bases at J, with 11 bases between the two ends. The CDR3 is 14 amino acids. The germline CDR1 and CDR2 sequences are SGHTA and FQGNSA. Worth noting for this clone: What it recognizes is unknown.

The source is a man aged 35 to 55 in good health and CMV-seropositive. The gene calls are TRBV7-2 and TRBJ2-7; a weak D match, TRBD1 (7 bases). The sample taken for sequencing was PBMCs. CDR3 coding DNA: TGTGCCAGCAGCTTAGAGGCAGGGGGGTACGAGCAGTACTTC. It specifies CASSLEAGGYEQYF.